This TCR beta chain is from a study of blood T cells in healthy people across ages. Across the whole study: Using template switching, researchers captured about one barcoded beta molecule for each two T cells.

This CDR3 has 15 residues. The V and J ends lost 0 bases and 3 bases respectively, with 9 bases between them. Germline V gene lookup returns CDR1 GTSNPN and CDR2 SVGIG (reference sequence). Every donor provided roughly 9.1 milliliters of peripheral blood. Through a sample-barcoded 5' primer and a J-beta primer mix, a second PCR was run for about 6 to 12 cycles. Each CDR3 protein gets one entry after TCRdb re-called the 5' RACE reads with MiXCR. Among more than 1 million distinct CDR3 sequences, 35% to 50% were seen once, and the ten largest hold 18%. Study results and caveats: Researchers judged that diversity estimates from one million T cells fell short of true values.

On this clonotype: Its target is not known.

This sequence joins TRBV30 and TRBJ2-6; a possible D gene is TRBD2 (5 bases). The receptor comes from a woman aged 60-70 years in good health. Sample: blood. The CDR3 DNA is TGTGCCTGGAGTGTACGAGGGCTTGGGGCCAACGTCCTGACTTTC. Its protein is CAWSVRGLGANVLTF.